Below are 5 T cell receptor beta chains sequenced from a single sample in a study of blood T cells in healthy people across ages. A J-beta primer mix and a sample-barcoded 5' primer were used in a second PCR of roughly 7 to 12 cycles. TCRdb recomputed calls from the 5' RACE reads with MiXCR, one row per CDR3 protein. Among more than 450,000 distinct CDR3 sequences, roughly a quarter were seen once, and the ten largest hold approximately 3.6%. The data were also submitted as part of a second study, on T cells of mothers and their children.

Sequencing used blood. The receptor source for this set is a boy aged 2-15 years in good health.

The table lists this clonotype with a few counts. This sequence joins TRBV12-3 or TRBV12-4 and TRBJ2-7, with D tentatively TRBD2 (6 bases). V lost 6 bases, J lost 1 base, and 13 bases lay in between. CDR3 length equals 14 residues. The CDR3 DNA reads TGTGCCAGCAGGACGGGGGTTTCGTCCTACGAGCAGTACTTC. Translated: CASRTGVSSYEQYF.

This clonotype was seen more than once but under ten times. DNA for the CDR3: TGTGCCAGCAGCTTAGAGCGTTGGCTAACTCAAAAAAATGAGCAGTTCTTC. Its protein product is CASSLERWLTQKNEQFF. The genes are TRBV7-8 and TRBJ2-1; D uncertain. This CDR3 comprises 17 residues. CDR1 and CDR2 (germline): SGHVS, FQNEAQ. V lost 1 base and J lost 7, with 20 bases in between.

The CDR3 is CASSSGLEEKLFF. The CDR3 bases are TGTGCCAGCAGCTCCGGGCTTGAGGAAAAACTGTTTTTT. V usage is TRBV7-8 and J usage is TRBJ1-4, with D unclear. CDR3 size: 13 residues. V was pared by 4 bases and J by 8 bases, with 11 bases between. Germline lookup yields CDR1 SGHVS and CDR2 FQNEAQ.

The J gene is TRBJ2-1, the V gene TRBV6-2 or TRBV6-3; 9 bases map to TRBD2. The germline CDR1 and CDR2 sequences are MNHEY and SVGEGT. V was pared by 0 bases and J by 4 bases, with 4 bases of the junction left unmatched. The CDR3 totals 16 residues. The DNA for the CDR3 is TGTGCCAGCAGTTACTCGGCTAGCGGGGCTTACAATGAGCAGTTCTTC. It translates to CASSYSASGAYNEQFF.

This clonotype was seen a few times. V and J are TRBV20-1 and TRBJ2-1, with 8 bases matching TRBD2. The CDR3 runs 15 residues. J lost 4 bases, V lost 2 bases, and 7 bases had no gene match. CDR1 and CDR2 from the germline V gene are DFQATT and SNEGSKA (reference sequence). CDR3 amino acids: CSARIAGGSYNEQFF. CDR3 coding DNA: TGCAGTGCTAGAATTGCGGGAGGTTCGTACAATGAGCAGTTCTTC.